This T cell receptor beta chain was documented in a study of control samples from healthy donors and cancer patients. Profiled with immunoSEQ multiplex PCR; TCRdb holds only in-frame clones, not every one. The data hold over 85,000 clones, with 70% to 90% observed a single time. CDR3 length: 15 residues. V lost 4 bases to trimming and J lost 5 bases; unmatched junction nucleotides: 9. The germline CDR1 and CDR2 sequences are SGHRS and YFSETQ. The specimen was PBMCs. V usage is TRBV5-1 and J usage is TRBJ2-7; 10 nucleotides line up with TRBD1. The receptor was derived from a woman aged 55-69 years with lung cancer. The CDR3 sequence: CASSRTGTGDHEQYF. CDR3 bases: TGCGCCAGCAGCCGTACGGGGACAGGGGACCACGAGCAGTACTTC.